This T cell receptor beta chain is drawn from a study of cytomegalovirus exposure and HLA in healthy donors. V lost 3 bases to trimming and J lost 3 bases, with 9 bases between them. There are 14 residues in the CDR3. Germline assignment: CDR1 MDHEN and CDR2 SYDVKM. This PCR relied on a set of 60 Vbeta primers and 13 Jbeta primers. Clones were sequenced by immunoSEQ multiplex PCR, and TCRdb holds only the in-frame ones, with some missing. The sample has roughly 130,000 clones, approximately 65% seen once. The chain is built from TRBV28 and TRBJ1-5, with no clear D. The clonotype comes from a man younger than 30 in good health and CMV-seronegative. The sequencing sample was made of PBMCs. The CDR3 sequence is CASSFWQNNQPQHF. In nucleotides, the CDR3 is TGTGCCAGCAGTTTTTGGCAGAACAATCAGCCCCAGCATTTT.